The clone carrying this TCR beta chain appeared a few times. Its antigen is as yet unknown. The entry originates in a study of blood T cells in healthy people across ages. Whole-study results and caveats: Observed TCR beta diversity per million T cells went down as age went up. This fall followed a roughly linear course with age.

A J-beta primer mix and a sample-barcoded 5' primer were used in a second PCR of roughly 6 to 12 cycles. Through a template-switch adaptor with 12 random nucleotides, each cDNA molecule received a tag. TCRdb reprocessed the 5' RACE reads with MiXCR, giving one entry per CDR3 protein. The repertoire holds over a million distinct CDR3 sequences, with less than 25% as singletons. V was pared by 6 bases and J by 6 bases, with 17 bases between. The CDR3 sequence is 14 residues long. Germline values: CDR1 MRHNA, CDR2 SNTAGT. Samples each had at least 5 micrograms of total RNA extracted. The same sample was also studied in work on T cells of mothers and their children.

The sequencing input was blood. The TCR comes from a girl aged 2-9 years in good health. The chain uses TRBV6-4 and TRBJ2-5, with TRBD2 as a possible D gene (5 bases). The CDR3 region is CASSPGRGHQTQYF. DNA for the CDR3: TGTGCCAGCAGCCCCGGACGGGGTCATCAGACCCAGTACTTC.